These 16 T cell receptor beta chains were all obtained from the same sample, sequenced in a study of T cell repertoires in cytomegalovirus infection. MiXCR, run by TCRdb on the reads, gives a single entry per CDR3 protein. The table includes 650,000 to 900,000 distinct CDR3 sequences, roughly 29% detected once. These receptors are not linked to any known antigen. The source material was cultured CD8+ T cells from PBMCs, sampled from culture after CMV antigen stimulation. Receptors originate from a human donor in good health (CMV status not recorded). Some clones in this sample may be carry-over from other donors' samples.

This chain joins TRBV7-6 and TRBJ2-2; D unclear. Germline loops: CDR1 SGHVS, CDR2 FNYEAQ. The V and J ends lost 10 bases and 5 bases respectively, with 8 bases between them. CDR3 size: 11 residues. The CDR3 sequence: CAIRLTGELFF. In DNA form, the CDR3 reads TGTGCCATCCGTTTAACCGGGGAGCTGTTTTTT.

This clonotype was recorded many times. The rearrangement links TRBV6-6 to TRBJ2-6; no clear D. The CDR3 contains 11 residues. Germline CDR1 and CDR2: MNHNY and SVGAGI (reference sequence). CDR3 bases: TGTGTGGCTCTGGGGGCCAACGTCCTGACTTTC. Protein: CVALGANVLTF.

The V call is TRBV14, the J call TRBJ1-1; D remains unclear. Germline CDR1 reads SGHDN; CDR2 reads FVKESK. The CDR3 totals 16 residues. V was trimmed by 0 bases and J by 7 bases, leaving 18 bases between them. CDR3: CASSQDRPRLRVEAFF. The CDR3 nucleotides read TGTGCCAGCAGCCAAGATAGGCCTCGCCTTAGGGTTGAAGCTTTCTTT.

This clonotype showed up just a few times. V is TRBV16 and J is TRBJ1-5; 8 bases line up with TRBD1. From germline, CDR1 is KGHSY and CDR2 FQNENV. The J segment lost 5 bases and the V segment lost 3 bases, leaving 3 bases of the junction unmatched. The CDR3 covers 14 residues. The CDR3 DNA sequence: TGTGCCAGCAGCCAGACAGGGGTCCATCAGCCCCAGCATTTT. Its translation: CASSQTGVHQPQHF.

This clonotype has a handful of counts. The V and J genes are TRBV7-9 and TRBJ1-2; 9 positions agree with TRBD1. Germline-derived CDR1 and CDR2 are SEHNR and FQNEAQ (reference sequence). This CDR3 is built from 15 residues. V trimming: 4 bases; J trimming: 1 base; junction bases outside the gene matches: 4. CDR3 coding DNA: TGTGCCAGCAGCTCCGGGACAGGGTTTAACTATGGCTACACCTTC. Amino acids: CASSSGTGFNYGYTF.

This clonotype appeared once. The chain links TRBV20-1 to TRBJ1-1; 8 bases match TRBD1. V trimming: 5 bases; J trimming: 2 bases; junction bases outside the gene matches: 7. Germline V gene lookup returns CDR1 DFQATT and CDR2 SNEGSKA (reference sequence). The CDR3 contains 14 residues. The CDR3 DNA reads as TGCAGTGCTGACTGGACAGGGCTAAACACTGAAGCTTTCTTT. It is translated as CSADWTGLNTEAFF.

In this sample, this clonotype turned up a few times. The chain has TRBV19 and TRBJ2-4; 7 positions match TRBD1. Germline CDR1 reads LNHDA; CDR2 reads SQIVND (reference sequence). The CDR3 is 12 residues long. The J segment lost 8 bases and the V segment lost 11 bases, leaving 9 bases of the junction unmatched. CDR3 in amino acids: CAVGPQGDIQYF. CDR3 sequence (DNA): TGTGCCGTAGGACCTCAGGGGGACATTCAGTACTTC. The whole variable domain, remainder taken from reference TRBV19 and TRBJ2-4, is DGGITQSPKYLFRKEGQNVTLSCEQNLNHDAMYWYRQDPGQGLRLIYYSQIVNDFQKGDIAEGYSVSREKKESFPLTVTSAQKNPTAFYLCAVGPQGDIQYFGAGTRLSVL.

This clonotype was recorded a few times. The genes are TRBV6-2 or TRBV6-3 and TRBJ2-7; weak D call: TRBD1 (7 bases). Germline V lookup: CDR1 MNHEY, CDR2 SVGEGT. V was cut by 2 bases and J by 3 bases, with 11 bases left in between. The CDR3 is 14 amino acids. CDR3 nucleotides: TGTGCCAGCAGTTACCGCGGGACAGACTACGAGCAGTACGTC. Residues: CASSYRGTDYEQYV.

V is TRBV11-2 and J is TRBJ2-3, with D possibly being TRBD2 (5 bases). V was cut by 0 bases and J by 2 bases, with 15 bases left in between. This CDR3 has 17 residues. CDR1 is SGHAT and CDR2 is FQNNGV in the germline V gene. The CDR3 is CASSLDFGLADTDTQYF. CDR3 sequence (DNA): TGTGCCAGCAGCTTAGATTTCGGGCTAGCTGACACAGATACGCAGTATTTT.

V is TRBV12-3 or TRBV12-4 and J is TRBJ1-5; D is unclear. V lost 8 bases to trimming and J lost 1 base, with 12 bases between them. The CDR3 extends over 14 amino acids. CDR3 in amino acids: CASVGPSSNQPQHF. Written as DNA, the CDR3 is TGTGCCAGCGTCGGTCCCTCCAGCAATCAGCCCCAGCATTTT.

This clonotype was detected a few times. The chain links TRBV5-6 to TRBJ2-7; 13 bases map to TRBD2. This CDR3 is built from 17 residues. V trimming: 0 bases; J trimming: 0 bases; junction bases outside the gene matches: 3. The germline V gene encodes CDR1 SGHDT and CDR2 YYEEEE. The CDR3 sequence: CASSLGLAGGYSYEQYV. The CDR3 nucleotides are TGTGCCAGCAGCTTGGGACTAGCGGGGGGATACTCCTACGAGCAGTACGTC.

This rearrangement joins TRBV6-6 to TRBJ2-5; D call uncertain. The V end lost 2 bases, the J end lost 0 bases, and 10 bases lay between the germline ends. CDR3 length: 15 residues. Germline assignment: CDR1 MNHNY and CDR2 SVGAGI (reference sequence). The CDR3 region is CASSYPAAYQETQYF. The CDR3 bases are TGTGCCAGCAGTTACCCCGCAGCGTACCAAGAGACCCAGTACTTC.

This clonotype was seen a handful of times. This sequence joins TRBV6-1 and TRBJ2-7; D remains unclear. Trimming cost V 5 bases and J 5 bases, with 13 bases left between them. The CDR3 totals 13 residues. CDR1 and CDR2 from the germline V gene are MNHNS and SASEGT. CDR3 in amino acids: CASSPPGPDEQYF. The CDR3 bases are TGTGCCAGCAGTCCCCCCGGGCCAGACGAGCAGTACTTC.

This clonotype has a handful of counts. The chain links TRBV6-5 to TRBJ2-3, with D possibly being TRBD1 (5 bases). CDR3 length: 15 residues. V was pared by 0 bases and J by 4 bases, with 11 bases between. CDR1 MNHEY and CDR2 SVGAGI come from the germline V gene. This CDR3 is CASSYSKGAADTQYF. The CDR3 coding sequence is TGTGCCAGCAGTTACTCTAAAGGGGCCGCAGATACGCAGTATTTT.

The table lists this clonotype with a few counts. V is TRBV4-1 and J is TRBJ1-2; D not certain. Germline V gene lookup returns CDR1 MGHRA and CDR2 YSYEKL. Between the trimmed V and J ends, which lost 2 bases and 8 bases, there was a span of 9 bases. This CDR3 is built from 12 residues. The CDR3 protein is CASSQSPKGYTF. For the CDR3, the DNA is TGCGCCAGCAGCCAAAGCCCGAAAGGCTACACCTTC.

This clonotype was seen only a few times. The V and J genes are TRBV7-9 and TRBJ2-7, with D uncertain. The CDR3 has 16 residues. Germline-derived CDR1 and CDR2 are SEHNR and FQNEAQ (reference sequence). Trimming cost V 5 bases and J 1 base, with 18 bases left between them. CDR3 sequence (DNA): TGTGCCAGCAGCCACCCCGGCCAGGTCGGTTCCTACGAGCAGTACTTC. Amino acid sequence: CASSHPGQVGSYEQYF.